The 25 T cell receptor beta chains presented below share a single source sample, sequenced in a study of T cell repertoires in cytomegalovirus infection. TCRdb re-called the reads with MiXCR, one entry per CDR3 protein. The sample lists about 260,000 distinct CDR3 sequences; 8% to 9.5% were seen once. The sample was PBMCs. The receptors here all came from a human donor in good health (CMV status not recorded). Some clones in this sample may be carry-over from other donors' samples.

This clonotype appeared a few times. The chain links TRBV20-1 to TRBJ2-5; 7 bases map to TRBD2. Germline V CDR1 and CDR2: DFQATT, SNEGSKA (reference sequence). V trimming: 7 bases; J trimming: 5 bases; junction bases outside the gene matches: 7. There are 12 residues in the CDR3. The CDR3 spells CSVRPGGETQYF. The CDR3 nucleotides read TGCAGTGTCCGACCCGGGGGGGAGACCCAGTACTTC.

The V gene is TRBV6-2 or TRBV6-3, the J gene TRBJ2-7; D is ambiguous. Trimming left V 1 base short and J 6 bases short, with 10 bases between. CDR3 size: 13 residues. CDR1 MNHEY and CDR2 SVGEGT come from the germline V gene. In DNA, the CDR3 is TGTGCCAGCAGTTACTTGAAAGACGGCGAGCAGTACTTC. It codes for CASSYLKDGEQYF.

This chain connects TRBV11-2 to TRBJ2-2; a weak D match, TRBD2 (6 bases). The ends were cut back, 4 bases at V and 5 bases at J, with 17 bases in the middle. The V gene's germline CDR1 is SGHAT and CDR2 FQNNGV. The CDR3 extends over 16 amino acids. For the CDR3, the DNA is TGTGCCAGCAGCTCCAACCCGGGACTTCGGACCGGGGAGCTGTTTTTT. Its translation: CASSSNPGLRTGELFF.

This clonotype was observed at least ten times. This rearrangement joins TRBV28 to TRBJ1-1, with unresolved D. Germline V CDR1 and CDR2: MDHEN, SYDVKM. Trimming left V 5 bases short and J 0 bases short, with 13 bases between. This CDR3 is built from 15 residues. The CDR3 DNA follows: TGTGCCAGCAGTGGACCGGACGGTATGAACACTGAAGCTTTCTTT. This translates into CASSGPDGMNTEAFF.

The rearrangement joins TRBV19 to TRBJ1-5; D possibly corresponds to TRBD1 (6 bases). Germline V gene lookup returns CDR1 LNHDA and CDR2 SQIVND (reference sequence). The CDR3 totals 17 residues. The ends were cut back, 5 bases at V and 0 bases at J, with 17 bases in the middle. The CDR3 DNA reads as TGTGCCAGTAGTCCCCGGACTGGGGGCCATAGCAATCAGCCCCAGCATTTT. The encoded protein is CASSPRTGGHSNQPQHF.

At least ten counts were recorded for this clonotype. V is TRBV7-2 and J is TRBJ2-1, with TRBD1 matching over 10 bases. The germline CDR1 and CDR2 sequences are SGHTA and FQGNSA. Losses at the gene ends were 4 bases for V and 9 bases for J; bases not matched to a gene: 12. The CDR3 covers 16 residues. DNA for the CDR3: TGTGCCAGCAGCTCAACCGGGACAGGGGTGCGGGGTGAGCAGTTCTTC. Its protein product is CASSSTGTGVRGEQFF.

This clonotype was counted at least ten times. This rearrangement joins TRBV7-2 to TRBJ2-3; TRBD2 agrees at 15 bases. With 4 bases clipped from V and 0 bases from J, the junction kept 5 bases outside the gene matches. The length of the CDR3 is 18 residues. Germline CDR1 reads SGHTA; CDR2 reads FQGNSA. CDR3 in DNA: TGTGCCAGCAGCTATCGGACTAGCGGGGGGGCCAGCACAGATACGCAGTATTTT. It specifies CASSYRTSGGASTDTQYF.

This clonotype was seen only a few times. The DNA of the CDR3 is TGTGCCAGCAGTACCCCTCGAGACGGGGAGCTGTTTTTT. Its translation: CASSTPRDGELFF. The chain is built from TRBV12-3 or TRBV12-4 and TRBJ2-2; D is undetermined. The CDR3 sequence is 13 residues long. V dropped 5 bases and J dropped 7 bases, with 11 bases sitting between them.

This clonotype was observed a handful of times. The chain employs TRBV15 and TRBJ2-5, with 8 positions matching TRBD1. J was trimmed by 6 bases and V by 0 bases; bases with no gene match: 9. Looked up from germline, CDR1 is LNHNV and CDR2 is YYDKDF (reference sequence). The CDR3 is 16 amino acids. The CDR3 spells CATSRDRGQGGQTQYF. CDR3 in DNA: TGTGCCACCAGCAGAGATAGAGGACAGGGCGGTCAGACCCAGTACTTC. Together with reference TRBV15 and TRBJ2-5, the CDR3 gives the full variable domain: DAMVIQNPRYQVTQFGKPVTLSCSQTLNHNVMYWYQQKSSQAPKLLFHYYDKDFNNEADTPDNFQSRRPNTSFCFLDIRSPGLGDTAMYLCATSRDRGQGGQTQYFGPGTRLLVL.

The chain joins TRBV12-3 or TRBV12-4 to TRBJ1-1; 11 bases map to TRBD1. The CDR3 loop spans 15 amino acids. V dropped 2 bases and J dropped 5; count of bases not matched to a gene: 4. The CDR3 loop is CASSLNRDRGTEAFF. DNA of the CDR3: TGTGCCAGCAGTTTAAACCGGGACAGGGGGACTGAAGCTTTCTTT.

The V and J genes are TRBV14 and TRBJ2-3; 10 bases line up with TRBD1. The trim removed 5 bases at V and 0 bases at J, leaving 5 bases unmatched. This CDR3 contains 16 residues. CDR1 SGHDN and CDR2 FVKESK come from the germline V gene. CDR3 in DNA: TGTGCCAGCAGCGGGGGACAGGGGTTCAGCACAGATACGCAGTATTTT. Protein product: CASSGGQGFSTDTQYF.

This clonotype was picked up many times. The CDR3 nucleotides read TGCAGTGCTAGAGACACGCCCGCCGGGACCACGGTTTGGGGCAAAAACATTCAGTACTTC. This translates into CSARDTPAGTTVWGKNIQYF. V is TRBV20-1 and J is TRBJ2-4, with D possibly called TRBD1 or TRBD2 (5 bases each). The CDR3 sequence is 20 residues long. Germline CDR1 and CDR2: DFQATT and SNEGSKA (reference sequence). Trimming cost V 0 bases and J 3 bases, with 27 bases left between them.

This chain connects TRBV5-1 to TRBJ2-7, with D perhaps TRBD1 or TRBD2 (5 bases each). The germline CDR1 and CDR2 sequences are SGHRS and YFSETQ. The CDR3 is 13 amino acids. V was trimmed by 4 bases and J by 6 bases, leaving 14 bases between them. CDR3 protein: CASSIEWGTEQYF. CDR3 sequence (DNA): TGCGCCAGCAGCATTGAGTGGGGGACCGAGCAGTACTTC.

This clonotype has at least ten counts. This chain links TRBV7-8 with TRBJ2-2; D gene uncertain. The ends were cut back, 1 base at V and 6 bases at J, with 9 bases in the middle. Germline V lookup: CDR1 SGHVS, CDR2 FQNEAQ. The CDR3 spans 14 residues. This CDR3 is CASSLGGFAGELFF. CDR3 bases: TGTGCCAGCAGCTTAGGGGGTTTCGCCGGGGAGCTGTTTTTT.

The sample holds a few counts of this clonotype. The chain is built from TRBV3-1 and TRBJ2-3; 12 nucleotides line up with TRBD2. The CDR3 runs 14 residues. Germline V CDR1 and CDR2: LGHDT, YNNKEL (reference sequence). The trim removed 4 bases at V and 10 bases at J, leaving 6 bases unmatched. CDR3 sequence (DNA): TGTGCCAGCAGCCGACTAGCGGGAGTGTCCCCGCAGTATTTT. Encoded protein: CASSRLAGVSPQYF.

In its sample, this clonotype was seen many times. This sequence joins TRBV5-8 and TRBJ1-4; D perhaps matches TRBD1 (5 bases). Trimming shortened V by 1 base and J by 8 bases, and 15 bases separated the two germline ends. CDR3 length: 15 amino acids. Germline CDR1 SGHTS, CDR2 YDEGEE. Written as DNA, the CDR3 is TGTGCCAGCAGCTTGTTGGGACGGGCCGGGGAAAAACTGTTTTTT. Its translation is CASSLLGRAGEKLFF.

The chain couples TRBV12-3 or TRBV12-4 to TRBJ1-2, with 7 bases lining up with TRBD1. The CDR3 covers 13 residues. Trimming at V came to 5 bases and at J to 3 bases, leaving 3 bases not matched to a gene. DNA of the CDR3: TGTGCCAGCAGTATCAGGGGGGACTATGGCTACACCTTC. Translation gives CASSIRGDYGYTF.

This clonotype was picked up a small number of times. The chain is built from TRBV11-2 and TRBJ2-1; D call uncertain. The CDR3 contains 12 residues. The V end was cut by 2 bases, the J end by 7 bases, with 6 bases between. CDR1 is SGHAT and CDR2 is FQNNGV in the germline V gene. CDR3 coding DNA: TGTGCCAGCAGCTTATCCCGAAATGAGCAGTTCTTC. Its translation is CASSLSRNEQFF. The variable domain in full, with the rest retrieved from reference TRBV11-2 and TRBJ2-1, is EAGVAQSPRYKIIEKRQSVAFWCNPISGHATLYWYQQILGQGPKLLIQFQNNGVVDDSQLPKDRFSAERLKGVDSTLKIQPAKLEDSAVYLCASSLSRNEQFFGPGTRLTVL.

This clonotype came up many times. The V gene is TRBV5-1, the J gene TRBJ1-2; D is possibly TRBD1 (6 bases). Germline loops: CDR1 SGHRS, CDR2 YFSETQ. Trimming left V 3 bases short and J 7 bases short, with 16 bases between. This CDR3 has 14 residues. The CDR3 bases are TGCGCCAGCAGCTGGGAAGGGGGTAGTCGTGGCTACACCTTC. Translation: CASSWEGGSRGYTF. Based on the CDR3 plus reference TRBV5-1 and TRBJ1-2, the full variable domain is KAGVTQTPRYLIKTRGQQVTLSCSPISGHRSVSWYQQTPGQGLQFLFEYFSETQRNKGNFPGRFSGRQFSNSRSEMNVSTLELGDSALYLCASSWEGGSRGYTFGSGTRLTVV.

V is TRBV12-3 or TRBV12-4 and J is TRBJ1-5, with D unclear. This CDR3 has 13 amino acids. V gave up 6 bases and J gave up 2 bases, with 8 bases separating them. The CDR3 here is CASRERGNQPQHF. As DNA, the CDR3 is TGTGCCAGCAGGGAAAGGGGCAATCAGCCCCAGCATTTT.

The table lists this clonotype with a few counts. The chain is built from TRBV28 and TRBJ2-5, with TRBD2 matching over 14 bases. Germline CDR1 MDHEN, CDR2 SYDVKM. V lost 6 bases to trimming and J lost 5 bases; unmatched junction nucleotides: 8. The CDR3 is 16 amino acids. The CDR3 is CASRGLGLAGAETQYF. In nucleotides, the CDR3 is TGTGCCAGCAGAGGCCTGGGACTAGCGGGGGCCGAGACCCAGTACTTC.

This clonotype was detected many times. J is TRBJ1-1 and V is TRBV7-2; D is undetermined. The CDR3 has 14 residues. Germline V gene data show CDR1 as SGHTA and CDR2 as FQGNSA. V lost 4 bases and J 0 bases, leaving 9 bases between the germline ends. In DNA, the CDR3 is TGTGCCAGCAGCTACCTTACTTTGAACACTGAAGCTTTCTTT. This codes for CASSYLTLNTEAFF.

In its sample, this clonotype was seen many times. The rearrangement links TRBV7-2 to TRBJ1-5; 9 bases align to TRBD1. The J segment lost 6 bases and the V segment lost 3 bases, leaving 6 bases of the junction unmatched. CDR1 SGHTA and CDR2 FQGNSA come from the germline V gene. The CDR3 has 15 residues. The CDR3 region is CASSLGQGRGQPQHF. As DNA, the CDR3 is TGTGCCAGCAGCTTGGGACAGGGTAGGGGTCAGCCCCAGCATTTT.

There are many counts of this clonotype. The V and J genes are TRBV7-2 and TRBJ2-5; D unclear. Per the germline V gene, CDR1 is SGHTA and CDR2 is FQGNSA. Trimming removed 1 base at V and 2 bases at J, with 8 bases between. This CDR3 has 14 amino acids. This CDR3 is CASSLEAAQETQYF. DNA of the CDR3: TGTGCCAGCAGCTTAGAGGCGGCACAAGAGACCCAGTACTTC.

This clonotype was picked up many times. The CDR3 reads CATSIGTGGSNEQFF. The CDR3 DNA sequence: TGTGCCACCTCGATCGGGACAGGAGGATCCAATGAGCAGTTCTTC. The chain has TRBV6-1 and TRBJ2-1, with 8 bases lining up with TRBD1. The germline V gene encodes CDR1 MNHNS and CDR2 SASEGT. The CDR3 consists of 15 residues. Losses at the gene ends were 10 bases for V and 6 bases for J; bases not matched to a gene: 14.